This is a list of T cell receptor beta chains from one sample in a study of vaccination effects on CD4 cells after COVID-19. Measured with immunoSEQ multiplex PCR; TCRdb has only the in-frame clones, and not every one. The sample records tens of thousands of clones, less than 80% being singletons. For these receptors, no antigen is known. This specimen was CD4+ T cells from PBMCs cultured without peptide, taken after COVID-19 vaccination. The receptor set was obtained from a human donor who received a COVID-19 vaccine. CDR3s leave out the opening cysteine and the closing phenylalanine or tryptophan.

ASSQGDRENTEAF | TRBJ1-1 | TRBV4-2
ASSQDRDTQY | TRBJ2-3 | TRBV4-3
ASSRTGKPVGANVLT | TRBJ2-6 | TRBV7-7
ATGLGAGELF | TRBJ2-2 | TRBV24-1
ASSLGTGGYNEQF | TRBJ2-1 | TRBV18
ASSLNLRAEETQY | TRBJ2-5 | TRBV7-7
ASSEARGSRNYT | TRBJ1-2 | TRBV2
ASSLGEGGNYEQY | TRBJ2-7 | TRBV7-8
AWSVPGLNQPQH | TRBJ1-5 | TRBV30
VTHPPGNEQF | TRBJ2-1 | TRBV5-4
ASGPGTGNTDTQY | TRBJ2-3 | TRBV4-1
SASDYPNTEAF | TRBJ1-1 | TRBV20-1
ASSQAGGNQPQH | TRBJ1-5 | TRBV14
ASSPGLAGAYEQY | TRBJ2-7 | TRBV4-1
ASTRAYNSPLH | TRBJ1-6 | TRBV6-5